Listed here are 3 T cell receptor beta chains from one sample, sequenced in a study of T cell responses to AZD1222 COVID-19 vaccine (dated by TCRdb to 2020 to 2023). The library was obtained by the immunoSEQ multiplex PCR assay. Drawn from immuneACCESS, this table holds only the in-frame rearrangements with V and J called that TCRdb kept. Clones are partly lost; checked studies trace under half to an unresolved V gene and leave the rest unexplained. This sample has fewer than 150,000 clones in its table, and roughly nine tenths of those were observed once. The ten largest clonotypes hold around a tenth of the sample. The time point label corresponds to: about 28 days (+/-7) after the second vaccine dose. The source material was peripheral blood, sampled 28 days after the second AZD1222 dose. All receptors come from an adult who received the AZD1222 COVID-19 vaccine.

This rearrangement joins TRBV25-1 to TRBJ1-3; D possibly corresponds to TRBD1 (6 bases). V was pared by 5 bases and J by 2 bases, with 13 bases between. Germline-derived CDR1 and CDR2 are MGHDK and SYGVNS. This CDR3 comprises 15 residues. The CDR3 spells CASSTLGGPGNTIYF. The DNA of the CDR3 is TGTGCCAGCAGTACCCTCGGGGGCCCTGGAAACACCATATATTTT.

This chain joins TRBV5-1 and TRBJ1-4, with 7 bases fitting TRBD1. Germline lookup yields CDR1 SGHRS and CDR2 YFSETQ. Losses at the gene ends were 4 bases for V and 3 bases for J; bases not matched to a gene: 9. This CDR3 region has 16 residues. Here the CDR3 DNA reads TGCGCCAGCAGCCTGACAGGGTGGAATCCTAATGAAAAACTGTTTTTT. It yields the protein CASSLTGWNPNEKLFF.

In DNA form, the CDR3 reads TGTGCCAGCAGTTACATGGGACTAACCAATGAGCAGTTCTTC. Translation gives CASSYMGLTNEQFF. This chain links TRBV6-2 or TRBV6-3 with TRBJ2-1, with 7 positions matching TRBD2. Germline-derived CDR1 and CDR2 are MNHEY and SVGEGT. The CDR3 extends over 14 amino acids. V shed 2 bases and J 6 bases; nucleotides not matched to a gene: 4.